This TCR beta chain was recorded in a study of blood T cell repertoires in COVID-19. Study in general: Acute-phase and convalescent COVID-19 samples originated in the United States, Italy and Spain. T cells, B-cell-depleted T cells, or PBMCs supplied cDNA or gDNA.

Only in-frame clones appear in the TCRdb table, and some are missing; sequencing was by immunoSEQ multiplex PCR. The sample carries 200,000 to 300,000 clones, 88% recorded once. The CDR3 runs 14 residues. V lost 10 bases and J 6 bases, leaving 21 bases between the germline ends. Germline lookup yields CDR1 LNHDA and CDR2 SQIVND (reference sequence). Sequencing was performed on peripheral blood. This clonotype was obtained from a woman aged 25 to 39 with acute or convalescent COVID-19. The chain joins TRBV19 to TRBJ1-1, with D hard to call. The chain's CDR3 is CATRPQLAIPEAFF. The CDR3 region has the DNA TGTGCCACCCGGCCTCAGTTAGCGATACCTGAAGCTTTCTTT.